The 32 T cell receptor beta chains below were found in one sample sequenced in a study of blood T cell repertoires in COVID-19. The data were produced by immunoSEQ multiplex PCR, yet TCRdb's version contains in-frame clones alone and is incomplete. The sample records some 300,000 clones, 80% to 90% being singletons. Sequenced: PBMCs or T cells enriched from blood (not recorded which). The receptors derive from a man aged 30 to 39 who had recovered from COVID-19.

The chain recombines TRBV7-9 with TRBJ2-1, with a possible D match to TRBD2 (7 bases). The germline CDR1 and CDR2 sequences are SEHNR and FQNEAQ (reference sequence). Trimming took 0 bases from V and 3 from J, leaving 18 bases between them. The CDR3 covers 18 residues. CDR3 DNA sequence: TGTGCCAGCAGCTTAGCGCTGGGGGGGCCCTCACTCTACAATGAGCAGTTCTTC. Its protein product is CASSLALGGPSLYNEQFF. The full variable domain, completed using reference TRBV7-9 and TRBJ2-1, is DTGVSQNPRHKITKRGQNVTFRCDPISEHNRLYWYRQTLGQGPEFLTYFQNEAQLEKSRLLSDRFSAERPKGSFSTLEIQRTEQGDSAMYLCASSLALGGPSLYNEQFFGPGTRLTVL.

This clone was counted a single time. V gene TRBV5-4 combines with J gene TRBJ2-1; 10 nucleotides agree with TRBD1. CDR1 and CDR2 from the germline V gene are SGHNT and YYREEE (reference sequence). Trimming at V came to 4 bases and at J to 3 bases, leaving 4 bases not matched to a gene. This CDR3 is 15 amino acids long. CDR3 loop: CASSTDRGLYNEQFF. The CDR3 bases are TGTGCCAGCAGCACCGACAGGGGGCTCTACAATGAGCAGTTCTTC.

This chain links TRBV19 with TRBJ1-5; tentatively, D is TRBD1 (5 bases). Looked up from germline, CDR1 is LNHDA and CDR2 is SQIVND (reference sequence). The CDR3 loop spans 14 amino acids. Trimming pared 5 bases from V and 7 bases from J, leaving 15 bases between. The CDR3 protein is CASSWAREGQPQHF. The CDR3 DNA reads TGTGCCAGTAGTTGGGCCAGGGAGGGCCAGCCCCAGCATTTT.

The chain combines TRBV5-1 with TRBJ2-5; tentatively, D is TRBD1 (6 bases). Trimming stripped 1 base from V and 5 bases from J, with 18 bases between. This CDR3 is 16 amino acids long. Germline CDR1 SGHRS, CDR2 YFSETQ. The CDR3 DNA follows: TGCGCCAGCAGCTTGACGTGGGGGCCCCCCCGGGAGACCCAGTACTTC. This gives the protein CASSLTWGPPRETQYF.

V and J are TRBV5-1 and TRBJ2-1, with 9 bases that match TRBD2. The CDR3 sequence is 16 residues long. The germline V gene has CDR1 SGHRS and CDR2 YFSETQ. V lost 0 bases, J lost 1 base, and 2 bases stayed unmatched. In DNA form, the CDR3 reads TGCGCCAGCAGCTTGGGACTAGCGGCTTCCTACAATGAGCAGTTCTTC. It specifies CASSLGLAASYNEQFF.

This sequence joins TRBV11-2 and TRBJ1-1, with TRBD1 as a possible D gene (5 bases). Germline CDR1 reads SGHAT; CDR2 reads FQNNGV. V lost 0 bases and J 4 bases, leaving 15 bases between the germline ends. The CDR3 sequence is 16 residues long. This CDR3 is CASSLEAGFLSTEAFF. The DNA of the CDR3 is TGTGCCAGCAGCTTAGAGGCAGGGTTTTTGAGCACTGAAGCTTTCTTT. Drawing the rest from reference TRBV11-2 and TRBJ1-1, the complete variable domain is EAGVAQSPRYKIIEKRQSVAFWCNPISGHATLYWYQQILGQGPKLLIQFQNNGVVDDSQLPKDRFSAERLKGVDSTLKIQPAKLEDSAVYLCASSLEAGFLSTEAFFGQGTRLTVV.

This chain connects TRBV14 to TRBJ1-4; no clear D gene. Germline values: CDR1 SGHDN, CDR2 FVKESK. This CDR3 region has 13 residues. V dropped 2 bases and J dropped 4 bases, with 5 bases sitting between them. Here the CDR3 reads CASSQIRNEKLFF. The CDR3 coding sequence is TGTGCCAGCAGCCAAATCCGTAATGAAAAACTGTTTTTT.

Here the CDR3 reads CASGQLAGGYEQYF. The DNA of the CDR3 is TGTGCTAGTGGCCAACTAGCGGGAGGCTACGAGCAGTACTTC. The chain recombines TRBV12-5 with TRBJ2-7; 12 nucleotides agree with TRBD2. Germline V lookup: CDR1 LGHNT, CDR2 FRNRAP. V was clipped by 6 bases and J by 3 bases; unmatched bases: 3. The CDR3 consists of 14 residues.

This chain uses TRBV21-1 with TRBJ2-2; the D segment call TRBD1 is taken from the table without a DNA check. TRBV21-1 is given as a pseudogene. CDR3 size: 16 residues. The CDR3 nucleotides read TGTGCCAGTCCCCTCAGGGGCAGGGAGCACACCGGGGAGCTGTTTTTT. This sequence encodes CASPLRGREHTGELFF.

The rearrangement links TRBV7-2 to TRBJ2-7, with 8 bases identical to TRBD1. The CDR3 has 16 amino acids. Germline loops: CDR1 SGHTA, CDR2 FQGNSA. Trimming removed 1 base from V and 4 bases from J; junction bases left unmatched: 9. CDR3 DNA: TGTGCCAGCAGCTTAGAAGGTCGGGACAGGTGGTACGAGCAGTACTTC. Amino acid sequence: CASSLEGRDRWYEQYF.

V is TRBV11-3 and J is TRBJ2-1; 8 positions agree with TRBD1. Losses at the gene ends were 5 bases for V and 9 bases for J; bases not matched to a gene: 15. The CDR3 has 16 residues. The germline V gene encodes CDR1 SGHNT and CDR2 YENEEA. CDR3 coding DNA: TGTGCCAGCAGCCGCCTTCCGGTGTCCACAGGGGGTGAGCAGTTCTTC. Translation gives CASSRLPVSTGGEQFF.

The DNA for the CDR3 is TGTGCCAGCAGCCTAGCGGGAGGCCCAGATACGCAGTATTTT. Its translation: CASSLAGGPDTQYF. This sequence joins TRBV6-5 and TRBJ2-3; 11 nucleotides align to TRBD2. The CDR3 is 14 residues long. After removal of 6 bases from V and 4 bases from J, the junction contained 3 bases not matched to a gene. Germline CDR1 MNHEY, CDR2 SVGAGI.

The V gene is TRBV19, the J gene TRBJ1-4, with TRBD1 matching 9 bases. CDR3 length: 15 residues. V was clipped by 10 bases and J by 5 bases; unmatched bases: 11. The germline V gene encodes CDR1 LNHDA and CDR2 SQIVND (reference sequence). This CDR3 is CAKKGGTGRNEKLFF. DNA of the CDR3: TGTGCCAAAAAAGGGGGGACAGGGAGAAATGAAAAACTGTTTTTT. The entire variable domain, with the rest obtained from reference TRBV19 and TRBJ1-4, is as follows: DGGITQSPKYLFRKEGQNVTLSCEQNLNHDAMYWYRQDPGQGLRLIYYSQIVNDFQKGDIAEGYSVSREKKESFPLTVTSAQKNPTAFYLCAKKGGTGRNEKLFFGSGTQLSVL.

CDR3 bases: TGTGCCAGCAGCGTACGCAGGGGGAATGGGGATACGCAGTATTTT. This translates into CASSVRRGNGDTQYF. The J gene is TRBJ2-3, the V gene TRBV9; 7 bases fit TRBD1. CDR3 size: 15 residues. Germline V gene data show CDR1 as SGDLS and CDR2 as YYNGEE. After removal of 1 base from V and 6 bases from J, the junction contained 8 bases not matched to a gene.

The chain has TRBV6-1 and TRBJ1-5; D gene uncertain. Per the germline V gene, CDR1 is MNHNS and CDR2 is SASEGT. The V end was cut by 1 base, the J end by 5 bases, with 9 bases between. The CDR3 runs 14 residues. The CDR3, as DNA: TGTGCCAGCAGTGAAGTCAGGTACCATCAGCCCCAGCATTTT. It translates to CASSEVRYHQPQHF.

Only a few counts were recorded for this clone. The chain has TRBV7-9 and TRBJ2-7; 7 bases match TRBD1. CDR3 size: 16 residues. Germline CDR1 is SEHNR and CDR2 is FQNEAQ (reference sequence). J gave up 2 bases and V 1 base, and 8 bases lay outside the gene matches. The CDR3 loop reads CASSLGTGTATYEQYF. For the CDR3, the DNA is TGTGCCAGCAGCTTAGGTACCGGGACAGCCACCTACGAGCAGTACTTC.

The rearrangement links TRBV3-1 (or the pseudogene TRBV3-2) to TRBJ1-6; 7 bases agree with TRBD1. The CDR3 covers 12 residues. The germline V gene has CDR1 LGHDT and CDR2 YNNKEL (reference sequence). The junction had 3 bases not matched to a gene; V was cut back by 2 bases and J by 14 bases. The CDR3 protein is CASSQTGESLHF. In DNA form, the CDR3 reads TGTGCCAGCAGCCAAACAGGGGAATCCCTCCACTTT.

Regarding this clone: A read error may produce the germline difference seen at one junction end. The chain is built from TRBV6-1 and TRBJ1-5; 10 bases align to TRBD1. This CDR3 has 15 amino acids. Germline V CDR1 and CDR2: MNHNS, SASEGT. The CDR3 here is CASSEGTGANQPQHF. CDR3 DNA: TGTGCCAGCAGCGAAGGGACAGGGGCCAATCAGCCCCAGCATTTT.

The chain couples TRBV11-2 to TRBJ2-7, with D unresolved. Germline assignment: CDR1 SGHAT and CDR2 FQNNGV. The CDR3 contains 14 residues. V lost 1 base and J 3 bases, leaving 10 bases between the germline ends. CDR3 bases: TGTGCCAGCAGCTTAGGTTTCCAGGTCTACGAGCAGTACTTC. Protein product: CASSLGFQVYEQYF.

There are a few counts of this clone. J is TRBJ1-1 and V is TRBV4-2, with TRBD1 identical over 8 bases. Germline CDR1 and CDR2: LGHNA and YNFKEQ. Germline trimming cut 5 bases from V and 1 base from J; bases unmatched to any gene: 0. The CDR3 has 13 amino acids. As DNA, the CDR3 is TGTGCCAGCAGCGGACAGGGGAACACTGAAGCTTTCTTT. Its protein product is CASSGQGNTEAFF.

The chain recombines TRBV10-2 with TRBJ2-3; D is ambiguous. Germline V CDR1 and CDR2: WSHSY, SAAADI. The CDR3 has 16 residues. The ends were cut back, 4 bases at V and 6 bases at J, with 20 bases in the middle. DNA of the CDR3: TGCGCCAGCAGTGTCGCACCTACCATCATTCCGGATACGCAGTATTTT. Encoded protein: CASSVAPTIIPDTQYF.

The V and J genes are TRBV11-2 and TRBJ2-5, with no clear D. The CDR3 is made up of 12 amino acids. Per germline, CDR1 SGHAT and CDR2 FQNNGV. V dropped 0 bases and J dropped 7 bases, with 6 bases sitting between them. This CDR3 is CASSLEARTQYF. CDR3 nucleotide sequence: TGTGCCAGCAGCTTAGAGGCTAGGACCCAGTACTTC.

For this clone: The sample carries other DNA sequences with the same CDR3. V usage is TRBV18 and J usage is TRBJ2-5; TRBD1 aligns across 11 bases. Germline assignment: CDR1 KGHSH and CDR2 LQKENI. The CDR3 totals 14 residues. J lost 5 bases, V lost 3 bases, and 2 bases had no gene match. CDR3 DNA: TGTGCCAGCTCACCGGGGGACAGGGGGGAGACCCAGTACTTC. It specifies CASSPGDRGETQYF. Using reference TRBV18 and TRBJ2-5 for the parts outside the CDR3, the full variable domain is NAGVMQNPRHLVRRRGQEARLRCSPMKGHSHVYWYRQLPEEGLKFMVYLQKENIIDESGMPKERFSAEFPKEGPSILRIQQVVRGDSAAYFCASSPGDRGETQYFGPGTRLLVL.

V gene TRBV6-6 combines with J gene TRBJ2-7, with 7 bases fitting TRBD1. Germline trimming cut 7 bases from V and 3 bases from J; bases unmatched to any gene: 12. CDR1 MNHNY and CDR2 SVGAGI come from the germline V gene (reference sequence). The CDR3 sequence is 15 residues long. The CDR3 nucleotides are TGTGCCAGCACCAACCTCGGACAGGAAGGCTACGAGCAGTACTTC. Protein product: CASTNLGQEGYEQYF.

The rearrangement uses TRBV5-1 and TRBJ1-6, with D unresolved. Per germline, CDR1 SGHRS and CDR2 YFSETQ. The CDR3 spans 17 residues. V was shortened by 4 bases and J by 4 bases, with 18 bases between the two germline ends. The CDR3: CASSESEPIAYNSPLHF. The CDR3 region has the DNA TGCGCCAGCAGCGAAAGCGAGCCCATCGCTTATAATTCACCCCTCCACTTT.

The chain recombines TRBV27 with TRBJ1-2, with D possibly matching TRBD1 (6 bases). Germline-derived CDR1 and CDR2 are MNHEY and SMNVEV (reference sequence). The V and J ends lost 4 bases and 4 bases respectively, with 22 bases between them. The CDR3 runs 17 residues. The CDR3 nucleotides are TGTGCCAGCAGTTCCATGAGGACGTCGGACAGAGCCTATGGCTACACCTTC. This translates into CASSSMRTSDRAYGYTF.

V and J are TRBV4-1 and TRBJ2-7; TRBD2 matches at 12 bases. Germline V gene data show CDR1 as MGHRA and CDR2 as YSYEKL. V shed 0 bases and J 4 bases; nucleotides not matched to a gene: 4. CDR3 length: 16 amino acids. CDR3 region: CASSQDQGLAGYEQYF. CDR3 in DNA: TGCGCCAGCAGCCAAGATCAGGGACTAGCGGGTTACGAGCAGTACTTC.

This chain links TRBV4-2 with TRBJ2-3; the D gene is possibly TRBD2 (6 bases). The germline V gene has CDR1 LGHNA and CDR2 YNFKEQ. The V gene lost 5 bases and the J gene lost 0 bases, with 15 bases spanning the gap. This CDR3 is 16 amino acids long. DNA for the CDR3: TGTGCCAGCAGCTCCCAAGGCGGGGTTAGCACAGATACGCAGTATTTT. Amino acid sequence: CASSSQGGVSTDTQYF.

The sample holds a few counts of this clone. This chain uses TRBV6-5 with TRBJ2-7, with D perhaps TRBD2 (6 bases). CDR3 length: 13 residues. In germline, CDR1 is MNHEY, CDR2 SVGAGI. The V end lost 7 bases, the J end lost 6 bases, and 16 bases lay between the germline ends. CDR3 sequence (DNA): TGTGCCAGCAAGACGAAGGCCGGGGGCGAGCAGTACTTC. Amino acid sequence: CASKTKAGGEQYF.

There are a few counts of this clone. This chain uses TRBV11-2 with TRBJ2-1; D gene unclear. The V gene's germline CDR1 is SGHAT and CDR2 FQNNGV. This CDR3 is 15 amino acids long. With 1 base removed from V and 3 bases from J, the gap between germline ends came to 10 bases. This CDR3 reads CASSLGRLVYNEQFF. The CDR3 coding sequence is TGTGCCAGCAGCTTAGGAAGACTGGTCTACAATGAGCAGTTCTTC.

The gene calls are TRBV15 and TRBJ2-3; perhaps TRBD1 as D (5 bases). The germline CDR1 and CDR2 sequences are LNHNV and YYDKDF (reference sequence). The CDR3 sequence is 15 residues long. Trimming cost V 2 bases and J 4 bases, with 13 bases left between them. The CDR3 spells CATSRSDRRPDTQYF. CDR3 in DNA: TGTGCCACCAGCAGATCAGACAGAAGGCCAGATACGCAGTATTTT.

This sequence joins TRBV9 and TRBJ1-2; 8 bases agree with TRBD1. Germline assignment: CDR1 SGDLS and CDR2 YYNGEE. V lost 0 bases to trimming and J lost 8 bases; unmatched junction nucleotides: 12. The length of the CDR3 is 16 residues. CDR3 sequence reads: CASSVGWTGRVVGYTF. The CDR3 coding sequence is TGTGCCAGCAGCGTAGGGTGGACAGGGCGTGTTGTGGGCTACACCTTC. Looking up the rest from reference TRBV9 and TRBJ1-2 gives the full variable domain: DSGVTQTPKHLITATGQRVTLRCSPRSGDLSVYWYQQSLDQGLQFLIQYYNGEERAKGNILERFSAQQFPDLHSELNLSSLELGDSALYFCASSVGWTGRVVGYTFGSGTRLTVV.